These T cell receptor beta chains were read from a single sample in a study of T cells expressing NK-cell markers. TCRdb reanalyzed the 5' RACE reads and collapses them to one entry per CDR3 protein, without DNA. The ten most abundant clones cover roughly 3.5% of a sample with hundreds of thousands of distinct CDR3 sequences. The material sequenced was blood T cells: a sorted CD56 or NKG2C T cell subset, CD4+ or CD8+ T cells, or bulk PBMC T cells (not recorded which). These receptors all stem from a young man in good health. CDR3s include the opening cysteine and the closing phenylalanine or tryptophan.

CDR3: CSAPPRAVGYGYTF
V: TRBV20-1
J: TRBJ1-2

CDR3: CATSSFDRDRETQYF
V: TRBV15
J: TRBJ2-5

CDR3: CASSSSRGSYQETQYF
V: TRBV12-3/TRBV12-4
J: TRBJ2-5

CDR3: CASSFTSSGVSYEQYF
V: TRBV28
J: TRBJ2-7

CDR3: CASSHEVVGYTF
V: TRBV5-1
J: TRBJ1-2

CDR3: CASSLSATGANVLTF
V: TRBV27
J: TRBJ2-6

CDR3: CASSQTGGGETQYF
V: TRBV12-3/TRBV12-4
J: TRBJ2-5

CDR3: CASSFIRANTEAFF
V: TRBV28
J: TRBJ1-1

CDR3: CASSGGTSYGYTF
V: TRBV12-3/TRBV12-4
J: TRBJ1-2

CDR3: CASSLRAGGGSDTQYF
V: TRBV7-2
J: TRBJ2-3

CDR3: CASSYLIRDQYF
V: TRBV6-2/TRBV6-3
J: TRBJ2-5

CDR3: CASARTGAYGYTF
V: TRBV6-1
J: TRBJ1-2

CDR3: CSARDPQREFPDNEQFF
V: TRBV20-1
J: TRBJ2-1

CDR3: CSVEAGGNEQFF
V: TRBV29-1
J: TRBJ2-1

CDR3: CASSPDGLITDTQYF
V: TRBV18
J: TRBJ2-3

CDR3: CASSDGGTLDEQYF
V: TRBV28
J: TRBJ2-7

CDR3: CASSLIAGGRETQYF
V: TRBV12-3/TRBV12-4
J: TRBJ2-5

CDR3: CASSLGAGQGSTEAFF
V: TRBV12-3/TRBV12-4
J: TRBJ1-1